This T cell receptor beta chain was found in a study of T cell responses to AZD1222 COVID-19 vaccine. Details on this clone: No antigen is known for it.

Study outcomes and limitations: Along spike, vaccine-associated CD4 TCRs were found throughout, with dominance at 160-218 and 743-854.

Profiled with immunoSEQ multiplex PCR; TCRdb holds only in-frame clones, not every one. The data hold over 75,000 clones, with roughly 87% observed a single time. Per germline, CDR1 MRHNA and CDR2 SNTAGT. Trimming took off 4 bases at V and 4 bases at J, with 16 bases between the two ends. The CDR3 consists of 16 residues. Here the sequenced sample was peripheral blood, taken 28 days after the second AZD1222 dose. The chain joins TRBV6-4 to TRBJ1-4; D is perhaps TRBD1 (5 bases). The clonotype comes from an adult who received the AZD1222 COVID-19 vaccine. The CDR3, as DNA: TGTGCCAGCAGTGTCACGGGAGAGGGGAGTAATGAAAAACTGTTTTTT. Encoded protein: CASSVTGEGSNEKLFF.